The entry below gives a single T cell receptor beta chain sequence along with its context. This clone was observed a handful of times. Its recognized antigen is unknown. No base quality values were provided; no much bigger clone lies one nucleotide off. From the germline V gene (reference sequence), CDR1 is GTSNPN and CDR2 is SVGIG. The CDR3 numbers 16 residues from cysteine through phenylalanine. The retained sequence is limited to the CDR3, 48 bases, with the frame set at the first base. The germline V end is reduced by 5 bases and the J end by 4 bases; junction bases left unmatched: 8. This record belongs to a study of blood T cell repertoires in COVID-19 (dated by TCRdb to about 2020). Some background on the complete study: Collaborator samples came from the United States, Italy and Spain and covered acute and convalescent phases of COVID-19. The prospective study material was composed of cDNA or gDNA derived from T cells, B-cell-depleted T cells, or PBMCs. A freely available public database, intended as a resource for researchers studying the immune response to SARS-CoV-2, is where the repertoires were released. Where HLA class I and class II types were available, the types were taken from metadata supplied by the sample provider, not from assay-based typing. Samples came from the ongoing ImmuneRACE study (first 160 participants) plus 1,254 subjects from 6 global collaborators. Nearly every sample came with metadata listing a de-identified subject ID, COVID-19 status, age in years and sex. Subjects who had been exposed to COVID-19, were actively infected with it, or had recovered from it provided the deeply sampled blood TCRbeta repertoires that made up the dataset.

The study at large found these results: The amount of clinical and demographic metadata varied by source and participant and was provided uncurated.

TCRbeta CDR3 regions were amplified from genomic DNA by means of the immunoSEQ Assay, a bias-controlled multiplex PCR. The original pipeline was this. The number of nucleated cells in each sample was estimated from the amplification of reference gene primers within the assay. Sequence reads were collapsed and filtered to measure the absolute abundance of every unique TCRbeta CDR3 rearrangement. For each sample, productive Simpson clonality was calculated by taking the square root of Simpson's diversity index across productive rearrangements. In its TCRdb copy, this immuneACCESS table keeps in-frame sequences only and misses some clones. Where compared with another copy, unresolved V genes explain less than half of these, and the others have no known cause. The DNA gave D and trimming, while V, J and clone size come from that table. The sample table contains approximately 76,000 clones; only one count was recorded for about 73% of them. The ten most abundant clones make up about a third of the sample.

Whole blood was collected in K2EDTA tubes by collaborating institutions according to the institutions' own protocols. Collaborator samples were shipped for TCRbeta analysis as frozen whole blood, isolated PBMCs, or DNA extracted from either sample type. The chain joins TRBV30 to TRBJ2-6; the junction holds 10 bases that match TRBD1. Source material: peripheral blood. The TCR was taken from a woman in her 70s with acute or convalescent COVID-19. The nucleotide sequence is TGTGCCTGGGATCCGGGACAGGGGCCAGGGGCCAACGTCCTGACTTTC. It encodes CAWDPGQGPGANVLTF.